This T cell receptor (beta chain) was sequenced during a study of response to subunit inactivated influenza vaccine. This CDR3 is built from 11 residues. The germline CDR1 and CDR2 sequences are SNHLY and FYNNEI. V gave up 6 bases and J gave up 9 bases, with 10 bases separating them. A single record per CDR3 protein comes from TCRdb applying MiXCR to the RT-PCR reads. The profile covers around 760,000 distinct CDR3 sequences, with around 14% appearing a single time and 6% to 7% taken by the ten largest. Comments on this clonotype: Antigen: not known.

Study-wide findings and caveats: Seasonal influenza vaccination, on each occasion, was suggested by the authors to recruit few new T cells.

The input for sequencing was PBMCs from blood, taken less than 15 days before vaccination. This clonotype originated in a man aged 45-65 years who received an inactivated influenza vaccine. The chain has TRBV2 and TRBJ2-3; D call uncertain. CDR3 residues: CASRESTTQYF. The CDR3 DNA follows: TGTGCCAGCAGGGAATCTACGACGCAGTATTTT.